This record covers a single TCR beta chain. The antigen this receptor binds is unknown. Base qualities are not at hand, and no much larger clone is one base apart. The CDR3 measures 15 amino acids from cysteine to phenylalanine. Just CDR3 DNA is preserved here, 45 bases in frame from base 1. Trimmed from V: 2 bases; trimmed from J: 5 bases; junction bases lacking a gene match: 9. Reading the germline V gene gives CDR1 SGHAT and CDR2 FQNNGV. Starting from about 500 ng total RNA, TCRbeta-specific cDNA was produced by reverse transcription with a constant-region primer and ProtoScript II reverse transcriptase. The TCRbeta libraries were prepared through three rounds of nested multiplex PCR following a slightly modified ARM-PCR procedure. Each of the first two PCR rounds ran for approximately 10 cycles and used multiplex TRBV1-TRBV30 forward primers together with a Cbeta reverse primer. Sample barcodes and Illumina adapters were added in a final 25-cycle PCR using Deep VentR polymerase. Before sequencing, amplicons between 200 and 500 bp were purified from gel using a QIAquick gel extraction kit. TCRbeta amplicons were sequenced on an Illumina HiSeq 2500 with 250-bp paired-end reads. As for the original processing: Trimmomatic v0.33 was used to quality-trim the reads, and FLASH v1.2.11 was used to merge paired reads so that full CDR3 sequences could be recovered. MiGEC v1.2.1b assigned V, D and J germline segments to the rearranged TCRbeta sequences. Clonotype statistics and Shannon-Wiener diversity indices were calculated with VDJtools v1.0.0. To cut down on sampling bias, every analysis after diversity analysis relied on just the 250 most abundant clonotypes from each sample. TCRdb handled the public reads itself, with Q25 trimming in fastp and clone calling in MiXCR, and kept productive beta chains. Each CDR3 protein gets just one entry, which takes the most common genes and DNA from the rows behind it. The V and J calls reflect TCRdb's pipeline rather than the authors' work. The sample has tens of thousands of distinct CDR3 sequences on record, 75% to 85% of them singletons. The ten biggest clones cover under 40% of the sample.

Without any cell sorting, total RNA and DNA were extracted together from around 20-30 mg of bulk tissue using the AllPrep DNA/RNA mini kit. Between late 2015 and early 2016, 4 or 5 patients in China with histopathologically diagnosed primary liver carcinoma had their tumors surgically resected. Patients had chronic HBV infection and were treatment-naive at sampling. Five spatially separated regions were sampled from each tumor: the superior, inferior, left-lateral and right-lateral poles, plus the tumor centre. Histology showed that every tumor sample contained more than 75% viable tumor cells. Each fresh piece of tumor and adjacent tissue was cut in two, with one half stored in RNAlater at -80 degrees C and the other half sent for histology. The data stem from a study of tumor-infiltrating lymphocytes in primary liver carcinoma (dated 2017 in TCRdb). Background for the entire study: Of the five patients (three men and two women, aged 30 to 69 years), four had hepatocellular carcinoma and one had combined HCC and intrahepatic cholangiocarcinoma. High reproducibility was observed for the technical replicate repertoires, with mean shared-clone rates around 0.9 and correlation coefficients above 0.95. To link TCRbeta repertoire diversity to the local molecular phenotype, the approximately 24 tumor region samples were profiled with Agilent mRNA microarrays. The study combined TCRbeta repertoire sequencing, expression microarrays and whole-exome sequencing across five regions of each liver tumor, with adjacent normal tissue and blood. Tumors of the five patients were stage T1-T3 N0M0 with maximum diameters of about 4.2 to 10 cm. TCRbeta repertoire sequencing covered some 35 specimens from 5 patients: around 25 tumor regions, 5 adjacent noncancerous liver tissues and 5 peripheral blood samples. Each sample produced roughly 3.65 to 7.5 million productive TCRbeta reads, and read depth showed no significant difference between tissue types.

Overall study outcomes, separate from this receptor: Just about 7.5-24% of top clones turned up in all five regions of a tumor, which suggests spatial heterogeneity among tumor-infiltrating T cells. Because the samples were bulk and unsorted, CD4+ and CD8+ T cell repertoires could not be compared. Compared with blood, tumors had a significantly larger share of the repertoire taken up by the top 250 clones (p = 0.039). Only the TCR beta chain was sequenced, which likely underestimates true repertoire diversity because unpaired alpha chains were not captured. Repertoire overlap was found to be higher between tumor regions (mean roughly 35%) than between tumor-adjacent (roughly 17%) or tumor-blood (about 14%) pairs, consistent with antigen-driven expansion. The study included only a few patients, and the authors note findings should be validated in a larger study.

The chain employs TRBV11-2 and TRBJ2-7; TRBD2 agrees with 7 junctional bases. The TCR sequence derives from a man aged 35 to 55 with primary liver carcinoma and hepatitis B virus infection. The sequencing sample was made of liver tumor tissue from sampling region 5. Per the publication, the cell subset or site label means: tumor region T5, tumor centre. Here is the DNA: TGTGCCAGCAGCTTAATTTTCACGGGAGGACACGAGCAGTACTTC. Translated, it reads CASSLIFTGGHEQYF.